The sequence of this T cell receptor beta chain was determined in a study of cytomegalovirus exposure and HLA in healthy donors (dated by TCRdb to 2017 to 2019). General notes on the study: An earlier analysis of around 600 of the donors reported 250 to 300 Gb of sequence data and approximately 110 million unique TCR beta sequences from about 200 million T cells. An early release that covered fewer than 750 HLA-typed donors contained around 330 gigabases of sequencing data and 80 million or so unique TCR sequences. Among the roughly 390 genotyped donors, approximately 81% belonged to the genetic ancestry cluster associated with self-reported Caucasian donors. The study aimed to test whether cataloging public T cell receptors could reveal signatures of past pathogen exposure. The T cell repertoires of about 700 subjects were profiled by immunosequencing and related to cytomegalovirus serostatus. Besides the first cohort of 500 to 700 subjects, a separate validation cohort made up of 90 to 150 different subjects was used. High-throughput TCR immunosequencing, statistical association of individual TCRs with disease status, and machine learning were combined to predict cytomegalovirus infection status. To study patterns of TCR occurrence, a later analysis re-analyzed previously published TCR beta repertoires from around 700 donors and added high-resolution HLA genotyping. Rather than drawing on any new phenotypic data, the later analysis identified candidate immune exposures from TCR beta sequences and the way those sequences occurred across donors. An earlier analysis of roughly 600 of the donors used high-throughput TCR beta sequencing to judge whether each TCR beta V gene segment behaved as functional or pseudogenic. Donor age, sex, ethnicity and CMV serostatus were compiled alongside the repertoire data. A later genetic analysis took genome-wide SNP genotypes for about three fifths of the 666 donors and used that subset as a discovery cohort. Every discovery cohort repertoire had been produced on one sequencing platform. HLA typing included class I and class II loci at four-digit resolution. The number of typed donors differed by locus: roughly 629-640 for A, B, C, DRB1 and DQB1; 500 to 550 for DQA1; about 600 for DPA1; and 400 to 480 for DPB1. Four to six DR-DQ haplotypes were handled as single units for association and clustering, since linkage in the cohort was strong. Among around 400 genotyped donors of the cohort, an average of approximately 240,000 unique TCR beta nucleotide sequences was sequenced per donor, of which about 18% were non-productive. What the research found in general, with its limitations: Strong co-occurrence of HLA alleles, especially DR and DQ, made assigning TCR associations to individual alleles difficult. According to a later genetic analysis, donors in an Asian-associated ancestry cluster had fewer N-insertions in productive TCRs than the approximately 630-donor mean. Most CMV-associated TCR beta chains appeared to be HLA-restricted in a later analysis, and the HLA associations seemed to be driven largely by CMV exposure. In vitro tests confirmed that a few of the cytomegalovirus-associated TCR beta chains recognize cytomegalovirus antigens. Because the 87-base-pair reads could not distinguish some IMGT-functional V segments, including TRBV6-2 and TRBV6-3, those segments were excluded. Only TCR beta chains were sequenced in this cohort, and the absence of alpha or paired-chain data limited detectable features. An earlier analysis of approximately 500 of the donors showed that most TCR beta V segments appeared in productive rearrangements either about 87% or about 30% of the time, which broadly matched IMGT annotations. Most TCR sequences were observed very rarely across donors, whereas some public TCRs were present in many individuals. An association between a missense DCLRE1C variant and V-gene and J-gene trimming of TCR beta chains was found in a later genetic analysis and replicated in an independent cohort. Linkage disequilibrium might explain the correlated functional status among segregating V segments, but an unknown experimental factor could not be excluded. Because HLA typing was unavailable for some donors at each locus, only the typed subset was used in association tests. It was suggested by the authors that the approach could potentially be generalized to other disease states and immunological phenotypes. In a later analysis, TCR association rates were found to vary across HLA loci, with the most associated TCRs seen for DRB1 alleles and the fewest for HLA-C alleles. The presence/absence analyses assumed that sequencing depth was roughly uniform across donors, and that assumption may not be true. The classifier was reported to diagnose cytomegalovirus status with high specificity and sensitivity in both the original cohort and the validation cohort. The earlier analysis of 587 of the donors excluded some 15 rarely observed V segments, including chromosome 9 orphons, because counts were too low. The study gave a list of some 150 TCR beta chains associated with cytomegalovirus. A cluster of highly shared sequence variants was judged likely to represent a technical artifact of the sequencing pipeline. A later analysis reported that several top co-occurrence clusters appeared linked to parvovirus B19, influenza, CMV and Epstein-Barr virus. In a later analysis, HLA-associated TCR beta chains showed more clonal expansion and lower generation probabilities than non-associated chains that were equally common. In a later analysis, some 17,000 TCR beta sequences were associated with specific HLA alleles at a false discovery rate of 0.05. Immune exposure information for the cohort was limited to CMV serostatus. A further reported finding was that TCR beta sequences accurately predicted the HLA-A and HLA-B alleles for most subjects in the first cohort.

The CDR3 has 12 amino acids, counting the end cysteine and phenylalanine. Of the read, only the CDR3 DNA is kept; its 36 bases are in frame from base 1. V is cut by 6 bases and J by 2 bases, and the space between the germline ends is 8 bases. The germline V gene gives CDR1 as KGHSH and CDR2 as LQKENI. The library was obtained by the immunoSEQ multiplex PCR assay. The multiplex PCR relied on a mix of 60 forward primers for TCR Vbeta segments and 13 reverse primers for TCR Jbeta segments. The CDR3 region of rearranged TCR beta genes was amplified from genomic DNA by a multiplex PCR assay. Amplified TCR beta libraries were sequenced as 87-base-pair reads on the Illumina HiSeq System. The paper's data handling went like this. A later analysis counted approximately 84 million unique TCR beta chains across the 650 to 800 repertoires, and 9 million to 14 million of these chains were shared by at least two donors. Raw reads were error-corrected and collapsed into unique sequences with a nearest-neighbor algorithm that merged closely related sequences to remove PCR and sequencing errors. V, D and J gene segments were assigned by aligning CDR3 sequences to IMGT reference sequences. For a sequence to be retained, at least a six-nucleotide match to both a V gene segment and a J gene segment was required. Rearrangements were called productive when the CDR3 lacked stop codons and stayed in frame with V and J; all others were non-productive. Following IMGT convention, CDR3 was defined as the stretch from the second conserved V-encoded cysteine to the conserved J-encoded phenylalanine. The earlier analysis of about 640 of the donors excluded any sequence lacking an unambiguous match to a single V gene segment. In an earlier analysis of around 600 of the donors, V segments were called functional above 56.7% productive rearrangements and were called segregating when the between-donor standard deviation exceeded 5%. To diagnose cytomegalovirus status from the catalog of TCR beta chain sequences, a statistical classification framework was built. In a later analysis, V and J genes were assigned by comparing TCR nucleotide sequences against IMGT/GENE-DB human TR gene sequences. The TCRdist pipeline was used in a later analysis to assign CDR3 sequences and most-parsimonious VDJ recombination scenarios. In a later analysis, every TCR beta chain was defined by the combination of its CDR3 amino acid sequence and its V-gene family, and reads without a unique V-gene family were dropped. To address suspected cross-contamination and a sequencing artifact, a later analysis removed around 590 highly shared, low-generation-probability nucleotide sequences. In a later analysis, a clonal expansion index was calculated for each public chain from normalized within-repertoire ranks of inferred template counts. In a later analysis, generation probabilities were computed with a VDJ recombination model fitted to out-of-frame rearrangements, and the resulting probabilities were checked against IGoR. A later analysis scored TCR-TCR, TCR-HLA and TCR-CMV co-occurrence with hypergeometric tests, applying a repertoire-size bias correction to TCR pairs. A later analysis estimated false discovery rates by permuting HLA or CMV assignments 20 times. In a later analysis, co-occurring TCRs were grouped with DBSCAN, and TCRdist sequence similarity was added when clustering was performed within HLA-allele-positive subsets. Co-occurrence clustering excluded repertoires with fewer than 30,000 or more than 120,000 public chains, plus five with anomalous nucleotide sharing. Here the immuneACCESS table is served through TCRdb, limited to in-frame sequences with V and J called. Missing clones are a known gap in these copies; in checked studies unresolved V genes cover under half, and the rest lacks a known reason. For V, J and clone size, that table is used; D and trimming come from the DNA. This sample lists approximately 200,000 clones; 70% to 80% were detected once. The ten biggest clones cover approximately 1.4% of the sample.

The cohort comprised 550 to 700 healthy bone marrow donors. All cohort members were sampled while nominally healthy, although unrecorded immune exposures were likely present. The donor was CMV seropositive and was included in the group of about 290 seropositive cohort members. Each donor provided a peripheral blood sample, and peripheral blood mononuclear cells were used for TCR beta sequencing. The Qiagen DNeasy Blood Extraction Kit was used to extract genomic DNA from the blood cell samples. This clone came up once. The antigen this receptor binds is unknown. Qualities for individual bases were not recorded, and no much larger clone is one base off. The same CDR3 arises from other DNA sequences in this sample as well.

This chain joins TRBV18 to TRBJ2-7, with no D gene named confidently. This clonotype was sampled from a girl between 10 and 17 years old in good health and CMV-seropositive. The sequenced sample was PBMCs. The CDR3 region: CASSPEAYEQYF. The nucleotides read TGTGCCAGCTCCCCCGAGGCCTACGAGCAGTACTTC.